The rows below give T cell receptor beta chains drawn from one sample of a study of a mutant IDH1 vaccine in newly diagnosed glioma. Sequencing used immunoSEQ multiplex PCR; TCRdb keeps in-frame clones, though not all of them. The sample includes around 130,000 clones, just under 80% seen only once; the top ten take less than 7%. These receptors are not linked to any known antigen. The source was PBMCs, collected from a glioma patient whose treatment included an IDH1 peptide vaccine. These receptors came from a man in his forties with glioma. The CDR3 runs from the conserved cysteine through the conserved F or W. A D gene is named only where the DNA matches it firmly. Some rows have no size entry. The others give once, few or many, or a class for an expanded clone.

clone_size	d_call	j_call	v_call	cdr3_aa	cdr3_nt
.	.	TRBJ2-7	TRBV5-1	CASSLLVSYEQYF	TGCGCCAGCAGCTTACTTGTCTCCTACGAGCAGTACTTC
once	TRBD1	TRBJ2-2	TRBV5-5	CASSLTRGQDGELFF	TGTGCCAGCAGCTTGACGAGGGGGCAGGACGGGGAGCTGTTTTTT
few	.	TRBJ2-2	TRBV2	CASRPGTLPGELFF	TGTGCCAGCAGGCCCGGGACGTTGCCCGGGGAGCTGTTTTTT
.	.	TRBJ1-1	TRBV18	CASSPLDSGNTEAFF	TGTGCCAGCTCACCACTAGATTCAGGGAACACTGAAGCTTTCTTT
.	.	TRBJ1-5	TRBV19	CASSIGNHQPQHF	TGTGCCAGTAGTATAGGAAACCATCAGCCCCAGCATTTT
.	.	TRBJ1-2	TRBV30	CARSMDGNMYGYTF	TGTGCCCGGAGTATGGACGGCAATATGTATGGCTACACCTTC
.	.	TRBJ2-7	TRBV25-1	CASSAFQGRANYKQYF	TGTGCCAGCAGTGCTTTTCAGGGGCGGGCGAACTACAAGCAGTACTTC
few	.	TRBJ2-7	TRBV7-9	CASSLAGRAYEQYF	TGTGCCAGCAGCTTAGCCGGACGGGCCTACGAGCAGTACTTC
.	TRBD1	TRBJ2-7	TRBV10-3	CAIRSTGGSYEQYF	TGTGCCATCAGGTCGACAGGGGGGAGCTACGAGCAGTACTTC
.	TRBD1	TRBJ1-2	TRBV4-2	CASSQRTRQGASHGYTF	TGTGCCAGCAGCCAACGCACCCGACAGGGGGCCTCGCATGGCTACACCTTC
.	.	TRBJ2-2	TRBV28	CASTPGGLNTGELFF	TGTGCCAGCACACCAGGGGGGCTCAACACCGGGGAGCTGTTTTTT
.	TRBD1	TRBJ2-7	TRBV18	CASSLDRVYEQYF	TGTGCCAGCTCTTTGGACAGGGTCTACGAGCAGTACTTC
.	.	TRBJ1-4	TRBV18	CASSPGAEKLFF	TGTGCCAGCTCACCAGGGGCAGAAAAACTGTTTTTT
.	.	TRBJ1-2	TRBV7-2	CASSAPGASYGYTF	TGTGCCAGCAGCGCCCCGGGGGCGAGCTATGGCTACACCTTC
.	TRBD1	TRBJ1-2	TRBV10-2	CASSEMDRASYTF	TGCGCCAGCAGTGAGATGGACAGGGCTAGCTACACCTTC
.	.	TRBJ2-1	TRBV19	CASSIEAVNEQFF	TGTGCCAGTAGTATTGAAGCGGTCAATGAGCAGTTCTTC
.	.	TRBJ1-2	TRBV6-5	CASGGYDNYGYTF	TGTGCCAGCGGGGGATACGATAACTATGGCTACACCTTC
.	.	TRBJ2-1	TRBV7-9	CASSFGTEYNEQFF	TGTGCCAGCAGCTTCGGGACGGAATACAATGAGCAGTTCTTC
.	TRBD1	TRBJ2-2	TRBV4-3	CASSQADRDTGELFF	TGCGCCAGCAGCCAAGCGGACAGGGACACCGGGGAGCTGTTTTTT
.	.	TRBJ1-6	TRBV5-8	CASTRGTSLHF	TGTGCCAGCACCCGAGGCACTTCTCTCCACTTT
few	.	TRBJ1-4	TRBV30	CAWSVQADTLFF	TGTGCCTGGAGTGTACAGGCAGATACTTTGTTTTTT
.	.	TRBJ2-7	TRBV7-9	CASSWTGGEQYF	TGTGCCAGCAGCTGGACGGGCGGCGAGCAGTACTTC